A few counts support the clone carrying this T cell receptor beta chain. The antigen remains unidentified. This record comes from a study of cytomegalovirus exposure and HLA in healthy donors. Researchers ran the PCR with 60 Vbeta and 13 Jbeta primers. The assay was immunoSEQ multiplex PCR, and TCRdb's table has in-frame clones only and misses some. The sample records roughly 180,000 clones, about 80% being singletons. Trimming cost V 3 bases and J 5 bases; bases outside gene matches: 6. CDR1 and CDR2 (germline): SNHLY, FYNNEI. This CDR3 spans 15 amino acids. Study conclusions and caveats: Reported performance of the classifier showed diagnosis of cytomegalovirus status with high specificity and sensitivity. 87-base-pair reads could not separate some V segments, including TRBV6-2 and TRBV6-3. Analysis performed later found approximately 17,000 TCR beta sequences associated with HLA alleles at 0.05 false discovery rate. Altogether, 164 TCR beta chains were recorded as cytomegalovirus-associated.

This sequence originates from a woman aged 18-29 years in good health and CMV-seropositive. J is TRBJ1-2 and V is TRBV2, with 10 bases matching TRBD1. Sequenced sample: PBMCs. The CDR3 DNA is TGTGCCAGCAGTGATGAGACAGGGGGCGGGTATGGCTACACCTTC. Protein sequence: CASSDETGGGYGYTF.